The next 7 T cell receptor beta chains were all read from a single sample in a study of CD8 T cells in ankylosing spondylitis. TCRdb used MiXCR to reprocess the 5' RACE reads, holding one entry per CDR3 protein. The table shows about 160,000 distinct CDR3 sequences, with around 8.9% occurring only once. Sequencing was done on a sample of blood, either unsorted or a sorted T cell fraction (not recorded which). The receptor source for this set is a female donor with ankylosing spondylitis or in good health (not recorded which).

This clonotype was observed a few times. The chain recombines TRBV5-1 with TRBJ2-7, with TRBD1 identical over 7 bases. CDR1 is SGHRS and CDR2 is YFSETQ in the germline V gene. This CDR3 is built from 15 residues. Trimming at V came to 4 bases and at J to 5 bases, leaving 12 bases not matched to a gene. This CDR3 is CASSLDRRPPHEQYF. The DNA for the CDR3 is TGCGCCAGCAGCCTGGACAGGAGGCCGCCTCACGAGCAGTACTTC.

This clonotype was recorded a few times. V is TRBV29-1 and J is TRBJ2-5, with D unclear. Germline V gene data show CDR1 as SQVTM and CDR2 as ANQGSEA. The CDR3 covers 10 residues. V lost 4 bases to trimming and J lost 5 bases, with 5 bases between them. The CDR3 DNA reads TGCAGCGTTGCCGAGGAGACCCAGTACTTC. Amino acid sequence: CSVAEETQYF.

At least ten counts were recorded for this clonotype. The chain employs TRBV20-1 and TRBJ1-1; possible D gene TRBD1, 5 bases. This CDR3 is 15 amino acids long. With 0 bases removed from V and 3 bases from J, the gap between germline ends came to 14 bases. Germline V CDR1 and CDR2: DFQATT, SNEGSKA (reference sequence). CDR3: CSARELSGRDTEAFF. Here the CDR3 DNA reads TGCAGTGCTAGAGAACTGTCAGGGAGGGACACTGAAGCTTTCTTT.

This clonotype was detected a few times. V and J are TRBV4-2 and TRBJ2-1, with D uncertain. The CDR3 runs to 13 residues. Trimming cost V 4 bases and J 6 bases, with 10 bases left between them. Germline V gives CDR1 LGHNA, CDR2 YNFKEQ. The CDR3 sequence is CASSLGPSNEQFF. Here the CDR3 DNA reads TGTGCCAGCAGCCTCGGCCCGTCCAATGAGCAGTTCTTC.

The chain recombines TRBV30 with TRBJ1-2; 10 positions match TRBD1. From germline, CDR1 is GTSNPN and CDR2 SVGIG (reference sequence). The CDR3 has 16 residues. V trimming: 3 bases; J trimming: 7 bases; junction bases outside the gene matches: 14. In DNA form, the CDR3 reads TGTGCCTGGAGAGGCGGGACAGGGGATATTGGTCCTGGCTACACCTTC. It translates to CAWRGGTGDIGPGYTF.

The rearrangement joins TRBV20-1 to TRBJ2-7; D may be TRBD1 (7 bases). This CDR3 has 13 residues. The germline V gene has CDR1 DFQATT and CDR2 SNEGSKA (reference sequence). CDR3 loop: CGGTHRGSYEQYF. Written as DNA, the CDR3 is TGCGGGGGGACGCACAGGGGATCCTACGAGCAGTACTTC.

This clonotype occurred many times. The V and J genes are TRBV4-3 and TRBJ2-7, with 9 bases lining up with TRBD2. The germline CDR1 and CDR2 sequences are LGHNA and YSLEER. With 0 bases clipped from V and 3 bases from J, the junction kept 3 bases outside the gene matches. The CDR3 has 15 residues. The CDR3 region is CASSQDSREGYEQYF. The CDR3 nucleotides are TGCGCCAGCAGCCAAGATTCGCGGGAGGGCTACGAGCAGTACTTC.